A selection of T cell receptor beta chains follows, all from one sample in a study of T cells in localized non-small cell lung cancer. The table came from immunoSEQ multiplex PCR; TCRdb's copy has only in-frame clones and leaves some out. The repertoire has about 78,000 clones, approximately 84% of them found once; the top ten carry over 2.5%. Specimen: peripheral blood, collected before any cancer treatment. Receptors originate from a man aged 40 to 75 with stage I lung adenocarcinoma. Both conserved end residues are part of each CDR3. D genes are given only for firm matches. Clone size is stated in some rows and not others, as once, few, many or a class when expanded.

V	D	J	size	DNA	CDR3
TRBV5-6	.	TRBJ2-4	.	TGTGCCAGCAGCTTGCGGCGGCTAGCCAAAAACATTCAGTACTTC	CASSLRRLAKNIQYF
TRBV18	.	TRBJ1-1	once	TGTGCCAGCTCGTTTGGGGGAGAACGGACTGAAGCTTTCTTT	CASSFGGERTEAFF
TRBV25-1	.	TRBJ2-3	.	TGTGCCAGCAGTGGGTCTACAGATACGCAGTATTTT	CASSGSTDTQYF
TRBV7-9	TRBD2	TRBJ2-3	.	TGTGCCAGCAGCCGACTAGCGGTCGTCACAGATACGCAGTATTTT	CASSRLAVVTDTQYF
TRBV11-2	TRBD1	TRBJ1-2	.	TGTGCCAGCAGACCCGGACAGGGCGCCTATGGCTACACCTTC	CASRPGQGAYGYTF
TRBV5-4	.	TRBJ2-7	.	TGTGCCAGCAGCTTAGGGGCCGCAGCCTACGAGCAGTACTTC	CASSLGAAAYEQYF
TRBV9	.	TRBJ1-1	.	TGTGCCAGCAGCGTATTACAGGGTCCCACTGAAGCTTTCTTT	CASSVLQGPTEAFF
TRBV19	.	TRBJ2-1	.	TGTGCCAGTAGTATTTACGGTACACTTAATGAGCAGTTCTTC	CASSIYGTLNEQFF
TRBV2	.	TRBJ1-2	.	TGTGCCAGCACTCCCAGCTGGGGGGGCTTAAGCTATGGCTACACCTTC	CASTPSWGGLSYGYTF
TRBV19	.	TRBJ1-5	.	TGTGCCAGTAGTATTGATTCGGGAGGGAATCAGCCCCAGCATTTT	CASSIDSGGNQPQHF
TRBV2	.	TRBJ1-2	.	TGTGCCAGCAGTGAACATTGGAGGACAAGCTATGGCTACACCTTC	CASSEHWRTSYGYTF
TRBV5-4	TRBD1	TRBJ1-4	.	TGTGCCAGCAGCCCGGACAGGTCGGGGAAACTGTTTTTT	CASSPDRSGKLFF
TRBV27	.	TRBJ2-7	.	TGTGCCAGCAGTTTATTCCGGGGCCCTCTCTACGAGCAGTACTTC	CASSLFRGPLYEQYF
TRBV27	.	TRBJ2-7	.	TGTGCCAGCAGCAGCCTTCAAAGCCGCTCCTACGAGCAGTACTTC	CASSSLQSRSYEQYF
TRBV27	.	TRBJ2-5	once	TGTGCCAGCAGTCCAAGGACTGGGTTTCGCGAGACCCAGTACTTC	CASSPRTGFRETQYF
TRBV4-2	.	TRBJ2-6	.	TGTGCCAGCAGCCAAGATTCTGGGGGAACAGGGGCCAACGTCCTGACTTTC	CASSQDSGGTGANVLTF
TRBV28	TRBD2	TRBJ2-7	.	TGTGCCAGCAGTTCAAGTAGCGGGGGGTCCTACGAGCAGTACTTC	CASSSSSGGSYEQYF